These 18 T cell receptor beta chains share one sample of origin, sequenced in a study of regulatory T cells in long-lasting Graves disease (dated by TCRdb to the early 2020s). Libraries were constructed by multiplex PCR. Sequencing relied on an Illumina HiSeq 4000. To build TCR beta libraries, CDR3 regions were amplified by Arm-PCR using iRepertoire HTBI primers. Clones were called with MiXCR by TCRdb after fastp trimmed the public reads at Q25, and only in-frame beta chains were retained. Every distinct CDR3 protein forms one entry, paired with its most common genes and DNA. The sample table lists 500,000 or so distinct CDR3 sequences, 15% to 20% of them with a count of one. The ten largest clones add up to around a quarter of the sample. Read against the paper, the sample's time point label means: newly diagnosed GD, antithyroid drugs for less than 3 months. For both TCR sequencing and RNA sequencing, RNA was extracted from PBMCs using TRIzol.

The sample was also linked to a second study, of T cells in Graves' hyperthyroidism and ophthalmopathy.

The sample was peripheral blood mononuclear cells (PBMCs), taken at new diagnosis, from a patient treated with antithyroid drugs. These receptors all stem from a woman aged 35-65 years with Graves disease. Donor details come from another sample of the same person, matched by shared clones.

This clonotype turned up a few times. The chain couples TRBV11-2 to TRBJ1-3, with D perhaps matching TRBD1 (6 bases). The CDR3 contains 16 residues. Germline V gives CDR1 SGHAT, CDR2 FQNNGV. V lost 6 bases to trimming and J lost 0 bases, with 15 bases between them. The CDR3 DNA sequence: TGTGCCAGCAGTTCGCGGCAGGGGAGCTCTGGAAACACCATATATTTT. Translated: CASSSRQGSSGNTIYF.

This clonotype occurred many times. The junction differs from germline at one of its ends, possibly a read error. The chain links TRBV7-7 to TRBJ2-1; TRBD2 agrees at 8 bases. CDR3 length equals 21 residues. CDR1 and CDR2 (germline): SSHAT, FNYEAQ (reference sequence). DNA for the CDR3: TGTGCTAGCAGCTTAGCCCTCGGTCAGGCGGGGGGCCGTTCCTCCTACAATGAGCAGTTCTTC. Amino acids: CASSLALGQAGGRSSYNEQFF.

This clonotype occurred many times. The chain couples TRBV11-3 to TRBJ2-5, with 7 nucleotides matching TRBD1. Trimming removed 3 bases from V and 1 base from J; junction bases left unmatched: 2. Germline V gene data show CDR1 as SGHNT and CDR2 as YENEEA. This CDR3 contains 14 residues. CDR3 nucleotides: TGTGCCAGCAGCTTCACAGGGGTCCAAGAGACCCAGTACTTC. It specifies CASSFTGVQETQYF.

V is TRBV29-1 and J is TRBJ2-3; D is unclear. The CDR3 runs to 14 residues. Trimming cost V 0 bases and J 1 base, with 8 bases left between them. The germline V gene encodes CDR1 SQVTM and CDR2 ANQGSEA. CDR3 DNA sequence: TGCAGCGTTGAAGATCTTAGGGGCACAGATACGCAGTATTTT. This gives the protein CSVEDLRGTDTQYF.

This clonotype was seen only a few times. The rearrangement uses TRBV19 and TRBJ1-2; no clear D gene. Germline V gene sequence: CDR1 LNHDA, CDR2 SQIVND (reference sequence). The CDR3 runs 13 residues. V was trimmed by 7 bases and J by 2 bases, leaving 11 bases between them. CDR3 loop: CASINTANYGYTF. The CDR3, as DNA: TGTGCCAGTATAAACACAGCCAACTATGGCTACACCTTC.

This clonotype was seen many times. This chain uses TRBV3-1 with TRBJ2-1; 7 bases align to TRBD2. Germline V gene data show CDR1 as LGHDT and CDR2 as YNNKEL (reference sequence). Trimming cost V 1 base and J 6 bases; bases outside gene matches: 3. This CDR3 spans 14 amino acids. The CDR3 bases are TGTGCCAGCAGCCAAGGGACTAGTGGCAATGAGCAGTTCTTC. Translating gives CASSQGTSGNEQFF.

The rearrangement links TRBV6-1 to TRBJ2-1; 10 nucleotides line up with TRBD1. This CDR3 contains 16 residues. In germline, CDR1 is MNHNS, CDR2 SASEGT. The V gene end was trimmed by 6 bases and the J gene end by 3 bases; junction bases not matched to a gene: 8. CDR3 loop: CASRPGTGEFYNEQFF. The CDR3 DNA is TGTGCCAGCAGACCGGGGACAGGGGAGTTCTACAATGAGCAGTTCTTC.

The sample holds a few counts of this clonotype. The gene calls are TRBV25-1 and TRBJ1-1, with a weak D call TRBD1 (6 bases). Trimming took off 2 bases at V and 11 bases at J, with 12 bases between the two ends. Germline V gene data show CDR1 as MGHDK and CDR2 as SYGVNS. The CDR3 length is 12 residues. The CDR3 coding sequence is TGTGCCAGCAGTGAAGGGAGACAGGCTGCTTTCTTT. Protein sequence: CASSEGRQAAFF.

This clonotype was found many times. For the CDR3, the DNA is TGTGCCAGCACCGACAGGGGACGGGCCTACGAGCAGTACTTC. Its translation: CASTDRGRAYEQYF. The chain uses TRBV25-1 and TRBJ2-7, with 8 bases that match TRBD1. The CDR3 is 14 residues long. From germline, CDR1 is MGHDK and CDR2 SYGVNS. V trimming: 7 bases; J trimming: 2 bases; junction bases outside the gene matches: 7.

The gene calls are TRBV18 and TRBJ2-1; 7 bases are a match to TRBD2. The CDR3 runs to 14 residues. The germline CDR1 and CDR2 sequences are KGHSH and LQKENI. J was trimmed by 6 bases and V by 3 bases; bases with no gene match: 5. The CDR3 bases are TGTGCCAGCTCACCGGGACTACACATCAATGAGCAGTTCTTC. Protein sequence: CASSPGLHINEQFF.

This clonotype was recorded many times. The chain links TRBV7-9 to TRBJ2-1, with TRBD2 identical over 9 bases. The V segment lost 5 bases and the J segment 6 bases; nucleotides outside the gene matches: 20. The germline V gene encodes CDR1 SEHNR and CDR2 FQNEAQ (reference sequence). CDR3 length: 19 amino acids. The CDR3 here is CASSHGLAWPQSAPNEQFF. DNA for the CDR3: TGTGCCAGCAGCCACGGACTAGCGTGGCCACAGAGTGCCCCCAATGAGCAGTTCTTC.

To note about this clonotype: Its ends do not fully match the called genes, so a read error is possible. The chain recombines TRBV2 with TRBJ2-7, with a tentative D call TRBD2 (6 bases). The CDR3 runs 11 residues. The V gene's germline CDR1 is SNHLY and CDR2 FYNNEI. The CDR3 nucleotides read TGTGCCAGCAGGGCGGAGTCTGGGGACTCATGG. Amino acids: CASRAESGDSW.

This clonotype was counted at least ten times. The chain carries TRBV12-3 or TRBV12-4 and TRBJ1-1, with D maybe TRBD1 (5 bases). Trimming removed 3 bases from V and 1 base from J, with 9 bases in between. CDR3 length equals 14 residues. The CDR3 region is CASSFWGSNTEAFF. The CDR3 nucleotides are TGTGCCAGCAGTTTTTGGGGGTCGAACACTGAAGCTTTCTTT.

The table lists this clonotype with a few counts. The genes are TRBV6-5 and TRBJ2-5; TRBD2 might be the D (6 bases). V lost 2 bases to trimming and J lost 5 bases, with 12 bases between them. The length of the CDR3 is 14 residues. Germline CDR1 MNHEY, CDR2 SVGAGI. CDR3 residues: CASSYTGDWETQYF. The CDR3 DNA reads as TGTGCCAGCAGTTACACGGGGGATTGGGAGACCCAGTACTTC.

Ten or more counts support this clonotype. The V and J genes are TRBV25-1 and TRBJ2-3, with D uncertain. The germline V gene has CDR1 MGHDK and CDR2 SYGVNS. The CDR3 contains 16 residues. V shed 0 bases and J shed 2 bases, with 12 bases lying between them. Here the CDR3 DNA reads TGTGCCAGCAGTGAATATATTGCAGGCCCCACAGATACGCAGTATTTT. It encodes CASSEYIAGPTDTQYF.

The chain couples TRBV5-1 to TRBJ2-7; TRBD2 aligns across 9 bases. Per the germline V gene, CDR1 is SGHRS and CDR2 is YFSETQ. The ends lost 2 bases at V and 5 bases at J; junction bases unmatched: 2. This CDR3 is built from 13 residues. CDR3 nucleotides: TGCGCCAGCAGCTTTAGCGGGGGCGACGAGCAGTACTTC. Translating gives CASSFSGGDEQYF.

The V gene is TRBV7-2, the J gene TRBJ1-1; perhaps TRBD1 as D (5 bases). Trimming took 5 bases from V and 1 from J, leaving 17 bases between them. The CDR3 sequence is 16 residues long. Germline V gene data show CDR1 as SGHTA and CDR2 as FQGNSA. CDR3 loop: CASSPGGTRKNTEAFF. The DNA of the CDR3 is TGTGCCAGCAGCCCGGGGGGGACCCGAAAGAACACTGAAGCTTTCTTT.

V gene TRBV5-1 combines with J gene TRBJ2-1; D possibly corresponds to TRBD2 (6 bases). Between the trimmed V and J ends, which lost 5 bases and 4 bases, there was a span of 19 bases. The CDR3 totals 16 residues. Germline V gene data show CDR1 as SGHRS and CDR2 as YFSETQ. The CDR3 loop reads CASSLSKGGIYNEQFF. In nucleotides, the CDR3 is TGCGCCAGCAGTTTAAGTAAAGGAGGGATATACAATGAGCAGTTCTTC.